Shown below are 22 T cell receptor beta chains from a single sample sequenced in a study of blood T cell repertoires in COVID-19. Clones were read by immunoSEQ multiplex PCR, and TCRdb kept only the in-frame ones, dropping some. The sample contains tens of thousands of clones, more than 70% of which appear only once. Sequencing used peripheral blood. Receptors originate from a human donor in a cohort sampled during active COVID-19.

The chain links TRBV9 to TRBJ1-1, with TRBD1 identical over 8 bases. Germline CDR1 is SGDLS and CDR2 is YYNGEE. V lost 4 bases, J lost 5 bases, and 4 bases stayed unmatched. The CDR3 runs to 13 residues. In DNA, the CDR3 is TGTGCCAGCAGCTCACGGACAGGGACTGAAGCTTTCTTT. Protein product: CASSSRTGTEAFF.

This chain uses TRBV6-5 with TRBJ1-5, with D perhaps TRBD1 (5 bases). CDR3 length: 15 amino acids. V was pared by 6 bases and J by 3 bases, with 15 bases between. The germline V gene encodes CDR1 MNHEY and CDR2 SVGAGI. DNA of the CDR3: TGTGCCAGCAGCCGCGGGGCAGGGACCAATCAGCCCCAGCATTTT. This translates into CASSRGAGTNQPQHF.

The rearrangement links TRBV10-3 to TRBJ1-5; D is ambiguous. In germline, CDR1 is ENHRY, CDR2 SYGVKD. The CDR3 loop spans 11 amino acids. The ends were cut back, 8 bases at V and 4 bases at J, with 6 bases in the middle. The CDR3 DNA follows: TGTGCCATCGGGAGGAATCAGCCCCAGCATTTT. It specifies CAIGRNQPQHF.

V is TRBV5-3 and J is TRBJ1-1; D is undetermined. TRBV5-3 falls under the ORF class, with uncertain function. The CDR3 runs to 15 residues. Trimming pared 4 bases from V and 1 base from J, leaving 14 bases between. In DNA form, the CDR3 reads TGTGCCAGAAGCGCCAGGATGGTCCAGAACACTGAAGCTTTCTTT. Residues: CARSARMVQNTEAFF.

The chain recombines TRBV27 with TRBJ1-4, with TRBD1 identical over 7 bases. Germline V gene data show CDR1 as MNHEY and CDR2 as SMNVEV (reference sequence). The trim removed 5 bases at V and 7 bases at J, leaving 10 bases unmatched. The CDR3 sequence is 15 residues long. In nucleotides, the CDR3 is TGTGCCAGCAGTCCCATCCCAGGGGGGAGTGAAAAACTGTTTTTT. This encodes CASSPIPGGSEKLFF.

The V call is TRBV7-9, the J call TRBJ1-5; D is unclear. The length of the CDR3 is 13 residues. CDR1 is SEHNR, CDR2 FQNEAQ, per germline (reference sequence). V was cut by 5 bases and J by 6 bases, with 11 bases left in between. The CDR3 DNA follows: TGTGCCAGCAGCATCGACACTGTTCAGCCCCAGCATTTT. Amino acids: CASSIDTVQPQHF.

Comment on this clone: The sample has other DNA sequences that encode this CDR3 too. The CDR3 DNA reads as TGTGCCAGCAGTTTATCGCAGGGGGCAGGCTACAATGAGCAGTTCTTC. Protein sequence: CASSLSQGAGYNEQFF. The chain recombines TRBV27 with TRBJ2-1, with TRBD1 matching 8 bases. The CDR3 covers 16 residues. Trimming removed 0 bases from V and 3 bases from J; junction bases left unmatched: 4. Germline assignment: CDR1 MNHEY and CDR2 SMNVEV (reference sequence).

V is TRBV28 and J is TRBJ2-1, with 8 positions matching TRBD2. This CDR3 spans 15 amino acids. With V trimmed by 4 bases and J by 7 bases, 9 bases remained unmatched. From germline, CDR1 is MDHEN and CDR2 SYDVKM. In nucleotides, the CDR3 is TGTGCCAGCAGTTCAGCGGGAGCAGGCGTGAATGAGCAGTTCTTC. Encoded protein: CASSSAGAGVNEQFF.

This sequence joins TRBV4-1 and TRBJ2-5; the match to TRBD2 covers 12 bases. CDR3 length: 15 residues. Per germline, CDR1 MGHRA and CDR2 YSYEKL. J lost 2 bases, V lost 6 bases, and 4 bases had no gene match. The CDR3 is CASSPSGGAQETQYF. DNA of the CDR3: TGCGCCAGCAGTCCTAGCGGGGGGGCACAAGAGACCCAGTACTTC.

The chain combines TRBV6-5 with TRBJ1-5; TRBD1 agrees at 8 bases. The V gene's germline CDR1 is MNHEY and CDR2 SVGAGI. The V and J ends lost 5 bases and 3 bases, in that order; junction bases with no gene match: 6. The CDR3 covers 15 residues. CDR3 amino acids: CASSRFRGPNQPQHF. The CDR3 nucleotides are TGTGCCAGCAGTCGCTTCAGGGGGCCCAATCAGCCCCAGCATTTT.

The chain recombines TRBV5-4 with TRBJ2-5; 9 bases are shared with TRBD1. Germline lookup yields CDR1 SGHNT and CDR2 YYREEE (reference sequence). The CDR3 spans 13 residues. With V trimmed by 4 bases and J by 3 bases, 1 base remained unmatched. The CDR3 nucleotides are TGTGCCAGCAGCAGGACAGGGGAAGAGACCCAGTACTTC. Protein sequence: CASSRTGEETQYF.

The chain couples TRBV2 to TRBJ1-1; possibly TRBD1 for D (5 bases). This CDR3 has 14 amino acids. From germline, CDR1 is SNHLY and CDR2 FYNNEI. Trimming left V 6 bases short and J 6 bases short, with 17 bases between. CDR3 coding DNA: TGTGCCAGCAGGGGGACTGACAGTTACGCTGAAGCTTTCTTT. It is translated as CASRGTDSYAEAFF.

V usage is TRBV4-3 and J usage is TRBJ1-5, with D hard to call. CDR1 and CDR2 (germline): LGHNA, YSLEER. Trimming took 3 bases from V and 5 from J, leaving 8 bases between them. The CDR3 contains 13 residues. CDR3 coding DNA: TGCGCCAGCAGCCATGGGAGGGATCAGCCCCAGCATTTT. This gives the protein CASSHGRDQPQHF.

The V and J genes are TRBV27 and TRBJ2-1; possibly TRBD2 for D (5 bases). The CDR3 is made up of 14 amino acids. Trimming took off 3 bases at V and 4 bases at J, with 10 bases between the two ends. In germline, CDR1 is MNHEY, CDR2 SMNVEV (reference sequence). The CDR3 bases are TGTGCCAGCAGTTTGACGGAGGATTACAATGAGCAGTTCTTC. Translating it yields CASSLTEDYNEQFF.

The genes are TRBV10-3 and TRBJ2-7; no clear D gene. The CDR3 spans 13 residues. CDR1 is ENHRY and CDR2 is SYGVKD in the germline V gene. V lost 3 bases, J lost 4 bases, and 10 bases lay in between. The CDR3 loop is CAISERFTYEQYF. The CDR3 coding sequence is TGTGCCATCAGTGAACGGTTTACTTACGAGCAGTACTTC.

This clone was found a few times. V is TRBV28 and J is TRBJ1-5; D not resolved. Trimming cost V 10 bases and J 1 base, with 14 bases left between them. Germline V CDR1 and CDR2: MDHEN, SYDVKM. This CDR3 region has 14 residues. Here the CDR3 DNA reads TGTGCCACTCCAGCAGGCGGGAGCAATCAGCCCCAGCATTTT. Translating it yields CATPAGGSNQPQHF.

This chain joins TRBV7-2 and TRBJ1-6; tentative D call: TRBD1 (5 bases). The CDR3 is 14 residues long. V was pared by 0 bases and J by 9 bases, with 9 bases between. CDR1 and CDR2 (germline): SGHTA, FQGNSA. CDR3 in DNA: TGTGCCAGCAGCTTAGCTTCCCAGGGTTCACCCCTCCACTTT. Translation gives CASSLASQGSPLHF.

The chain uses TRBV29-1 and TRBJ1-2, with a possible D match to TRBD1 (5 bases). This CDR3 has 15 residues. Deletions cut 1 base from V and 4 bases from J, with 16 bases between. CDR1 and CDR2 (germline): SQVTM, ANQGSEA. The CDR3 is CSVEGGLGRAYGYTF. Written as DNA, the CDR3 is TGCAGCGTTGAAGGGGGTTTAGGCAGGGCCTATGGCTACACCTTC. Variable domain in full (rest from reference TRBV29-1 and TRBJ1-2): SAVISQKPSRDICQRGTSLTIQCQVDSQVTMMFWYRQQPGQSLTLIATANQGSEATYESGFVIDKFPISRPNLTFSTLTVSNMSPEDSSIYLCSVEGGLGRAYGYTFGSGTRLTVV.

The V gene is TRBV28, the J gene TRBJ2-3; no firm D call. There are 12 residues in the CDR3. Trimming removed 6 bases at V and 2 bases at J, with 6 bases between. The germline CDR1 and CDR2 sequences are MDHEN and SYDVKM. The CDR3 DNA sequence: TGTGCCAGCAGCCCCGTCACAGATACGCAGTATTTT. This sequence encodes CASSPVTDTQYF. The full variable domain, with the rest looked up from reference TRBV28 and TRBJ2-3, is DVKVTQSSRYLVKRTGEKVFLECVQDMDHENMFWYRQDPGLGLRLIYFSYDVKMKEKGDIPEGYSVSREKKERFSLILESASTNQTSMYLCASSPVTDTQYFGPGTRLTVL.

The chain carries TRBV6-2 or TRBV6-3 and TRBJ2-2; 10 bases align to TRBD2. The V and J ends lost 1 base and 5 bases, in that order; junction bases with no gene match: 10. Looked up from germline, CDR1 is MNHEY and CDR2 is SVGEGT. This CDR3 has 18 amino acids. DNA for the CDR3: TGTGCCAGCAGTTACTTTACCCTAGCGGGAGTAGAAACCGGGGAGCTGTTTTTT. Protein sequence: CASSYFTLAGVETGELFF.

Note on this clone: Within the sample, other DNA sequences also encode this same CDR3. DNA for the CDR3: TGCGCCAGCAGCTTGGGACAGGGGTCTGAAGCTTTCTTT. Its protein is CASSLGQGSEAFF. The chain uses TRBV5-1 and TRBJ1-1, with 8 nucleotides matching TRBD1. CDR1 and CDR2 from the germline V gene are SGHRS and YFSETQ. The CDR3 consists of 13 residues. Trimming removed 0 bases from V and 6 bases from J; junction bases left unmatched: 1. The full variable domain, with the rest looked up from reference TRBV5-1 and TRBJ1-1, is KAGVTQTPRYLIKTRGQQVTLSCSPISGHRSVSWYQQTPGQGLQFLFEYFSETQRNKGNFPGRFSGRQFSNSRSEMNVSTLELGDSALYLCASSLGQGSEAFFGQGTRLTVV.

The CDR3 is CASSSTSGGETQYF. CDR3 nucleotide sequence: TGCGCCAGCAGCTCCACTAGCGGGGGAGAGACCCAGTACTTC. This chain joins TRBV5-1 and TRBJ2-5, with TRBD2 matching 11 bases. Germline values: CDR1 SGHRS, CDR2 YFSETQ. Trimming took 3 bases from V and 4 from J; bases not matched to a gene: 2. The CDR3 is 14 amino acids.